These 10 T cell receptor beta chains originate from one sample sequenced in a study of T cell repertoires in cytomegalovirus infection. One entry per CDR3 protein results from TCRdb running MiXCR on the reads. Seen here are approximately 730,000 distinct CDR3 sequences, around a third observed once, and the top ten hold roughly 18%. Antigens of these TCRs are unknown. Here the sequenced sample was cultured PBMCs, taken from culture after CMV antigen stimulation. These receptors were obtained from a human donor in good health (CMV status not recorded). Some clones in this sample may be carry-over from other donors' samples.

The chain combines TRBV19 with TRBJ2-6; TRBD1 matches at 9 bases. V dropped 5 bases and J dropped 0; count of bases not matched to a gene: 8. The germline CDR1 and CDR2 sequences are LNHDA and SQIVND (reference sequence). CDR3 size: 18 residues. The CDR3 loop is CASSYSGTGPSGANVLTF. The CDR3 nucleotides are TGTGCCAGTAGTTACTCCGGGACAGGGCCCTCTGGGGCCAACGTCCTGACTTTC.

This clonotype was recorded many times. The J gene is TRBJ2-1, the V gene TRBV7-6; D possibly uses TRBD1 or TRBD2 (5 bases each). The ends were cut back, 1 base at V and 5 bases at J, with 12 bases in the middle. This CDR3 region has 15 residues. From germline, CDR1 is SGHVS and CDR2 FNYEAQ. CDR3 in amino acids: CASSLGTRENNEQFF. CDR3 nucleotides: TGTGCCAGCAGCTTAGGGACAAGGGAGAACAATGAGCAGTTCTTC.

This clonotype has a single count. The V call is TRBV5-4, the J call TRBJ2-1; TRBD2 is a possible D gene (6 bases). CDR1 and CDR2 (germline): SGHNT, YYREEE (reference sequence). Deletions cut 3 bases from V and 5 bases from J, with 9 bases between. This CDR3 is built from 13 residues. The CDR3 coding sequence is TGTGCCAGCAGCTGGGACTCTCACAATGAGCAGTTCTTC. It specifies CASSWDSHNEQFF.

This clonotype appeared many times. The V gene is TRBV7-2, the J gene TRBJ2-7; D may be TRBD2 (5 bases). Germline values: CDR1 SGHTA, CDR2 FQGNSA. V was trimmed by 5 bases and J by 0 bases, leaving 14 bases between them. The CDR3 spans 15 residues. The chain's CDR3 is CASSRGGSSSYEQYF. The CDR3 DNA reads TGTGCCAGCAGCCGCGGCGGGTCGAGCTCCTACGAGCAGTACTTC.

The DNA of the CDR3 is TGTGCCAGCAGTTTTTTTGCTGGGGCCAACGTCCTGACTTTC. Its protein is CASSFFAGANVLTF. V and J are TRBV27 and TRBJ2-6; D is unresolved. Trimming removed 3 bases from V and 2 bases from J, with 5 bases in between. Germline V gives CDR1 MNHEY, CDR2 SMNVEV (reference sequence). The CDR3 consists of 14 residues.

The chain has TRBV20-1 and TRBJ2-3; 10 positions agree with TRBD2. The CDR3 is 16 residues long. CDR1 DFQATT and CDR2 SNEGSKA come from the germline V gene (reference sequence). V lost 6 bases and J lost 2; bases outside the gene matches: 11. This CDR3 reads CSAATSGTLHTDTQYF. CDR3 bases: TGCAGTGCCGCTACTAGCGGGACCCTTCACACAGATACGCAGTATTTT.

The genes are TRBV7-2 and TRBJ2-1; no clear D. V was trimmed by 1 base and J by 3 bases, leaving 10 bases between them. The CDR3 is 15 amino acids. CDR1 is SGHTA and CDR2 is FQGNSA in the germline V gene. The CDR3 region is CASSLEGYNYNEQFF. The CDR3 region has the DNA TGTGCCAGCAGCTTAGAGGGTTACAACTACAATGAGCAGTTCTTC.

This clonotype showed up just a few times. CDR3 sequence reads: CAISEAGADTEAFF. The CDR3 nucleotides are TGTGCCATCAGTGAGGCCGGGGCGGACACTGAAGCTTTCTTT. V and J are TRBV10-3 and TRBJ1-1; maybe TRBD1 (5 bases). Germline CDR1 is ENHRY and CDR2 is SYGVKD. V gave up 2 bases and J gave up 3 bases, with 10 bases separating them. CDR3 size: 14 residues.

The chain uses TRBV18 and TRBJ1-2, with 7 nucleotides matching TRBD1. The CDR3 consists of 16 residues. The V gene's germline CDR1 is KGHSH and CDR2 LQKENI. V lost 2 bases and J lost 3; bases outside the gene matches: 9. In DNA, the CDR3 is TGTGCCAGCTCACCAGGGGACAGCAACCCGGACTATGGCTACACCTTC. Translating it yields CASSPGDSNPDYGYTF.

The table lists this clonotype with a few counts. The CDR3 loop is CSARDLGTEAFF. DNA of the CDR3: TGCAGTGCTAGAGATCTGGGCACTGAAGCTTTCTTT. The chain joins TRBV20-1 to TRBJ1-1; unclear D gene. Trimming left V 0 bases short and J 4 bases short, with 6 bases between. Germline V gene lookup returns CDR1 DFQATT and CDR2 SNEGSKA (reference sequence). This CDR3 spans 12 amino acids.